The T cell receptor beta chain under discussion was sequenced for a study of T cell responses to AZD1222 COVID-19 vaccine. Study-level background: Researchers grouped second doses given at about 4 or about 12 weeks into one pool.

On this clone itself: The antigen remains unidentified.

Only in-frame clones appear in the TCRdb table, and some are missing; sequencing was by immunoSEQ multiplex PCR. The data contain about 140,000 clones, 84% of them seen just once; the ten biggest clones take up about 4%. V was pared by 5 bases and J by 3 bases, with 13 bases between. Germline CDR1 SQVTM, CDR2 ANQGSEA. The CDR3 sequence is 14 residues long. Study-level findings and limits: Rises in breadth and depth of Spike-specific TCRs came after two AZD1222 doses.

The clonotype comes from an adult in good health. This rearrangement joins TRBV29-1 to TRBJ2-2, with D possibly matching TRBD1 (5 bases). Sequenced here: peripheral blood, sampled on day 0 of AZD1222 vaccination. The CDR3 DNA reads TGCAGCGTTAGGCCAGGGTTGGACACCGGGGAGCTGTTTTTT. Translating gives CSVRPGLDTGELFF.